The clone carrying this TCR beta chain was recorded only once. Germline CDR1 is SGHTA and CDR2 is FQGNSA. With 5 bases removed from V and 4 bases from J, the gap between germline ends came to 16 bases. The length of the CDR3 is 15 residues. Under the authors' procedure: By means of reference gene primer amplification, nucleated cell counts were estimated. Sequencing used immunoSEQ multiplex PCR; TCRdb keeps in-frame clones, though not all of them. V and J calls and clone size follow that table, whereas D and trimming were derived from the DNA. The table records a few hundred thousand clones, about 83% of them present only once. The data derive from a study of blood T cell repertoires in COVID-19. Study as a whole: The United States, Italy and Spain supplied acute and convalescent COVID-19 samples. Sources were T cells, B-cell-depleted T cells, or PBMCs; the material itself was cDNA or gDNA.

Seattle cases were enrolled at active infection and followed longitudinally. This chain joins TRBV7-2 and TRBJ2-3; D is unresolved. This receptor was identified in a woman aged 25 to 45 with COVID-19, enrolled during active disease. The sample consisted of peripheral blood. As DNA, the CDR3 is TGTGCCAGCAGCCTAAGACTCCCGTCGGCAGATACGCAGTATTTT. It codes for CASSLRLPSADTQYF.